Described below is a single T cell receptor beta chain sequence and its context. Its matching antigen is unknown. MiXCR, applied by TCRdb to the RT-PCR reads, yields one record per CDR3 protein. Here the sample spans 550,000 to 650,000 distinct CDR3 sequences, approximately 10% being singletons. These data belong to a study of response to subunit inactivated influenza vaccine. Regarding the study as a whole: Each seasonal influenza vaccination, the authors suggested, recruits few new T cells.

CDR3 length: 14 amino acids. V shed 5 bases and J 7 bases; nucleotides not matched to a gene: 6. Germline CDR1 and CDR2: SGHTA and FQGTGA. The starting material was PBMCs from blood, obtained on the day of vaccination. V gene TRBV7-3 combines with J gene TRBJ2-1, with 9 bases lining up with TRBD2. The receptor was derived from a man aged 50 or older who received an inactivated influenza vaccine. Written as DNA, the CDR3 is TGTGCCAGCAGCCCTGGTAGCGGGAGAAATGAGCAGTTCTTC. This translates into CASSPGSGRNEQFF. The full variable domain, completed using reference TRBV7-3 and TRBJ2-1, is GAGVSQTPSNKVTEKGKYVELRCDPISGHTALYWYRQSLGQGPEFLIYFQGTGAADDSGLPNDRFFAVRPEGSVSTLKIQRTERGDSAVYLCASSPGSGRNEQFFGPGTRLTVL.